Listed here are 32 T cell receptor beta chains from one sample, sequenced in a study of cytomegalovirus exposure and HLA in healthy donors. PCR primers comprised 60 Vbeta and 13 Jbeta primers. Generated by immunoSEQ multiplex PCR, the TCRdb table keeps only in-frame clones and is missing some. The table records 200,000 to 250,000 clones, 82% of them present only once. Specimen: PBMCs. These receptors were collected from a middle-aged woman in good health and CMV-seropositive.

This sequence joins TRBV7-2 and TRBJ2-3; 13 bases map to TRBD2. CDR3 length: 19 amino acids. The germline V gene has CDR1 SGHTA and CDR2 FQGNSA. The J segment lost 3 bases and the V segment lost 3 bases, leaving 12 bases of the junction unmatched. The CDR3 here is CASSLFQETSGRVTDTQYF. The CDR3 DNA sequence: TGTGCCAGCAGCTTGTTTCAGGAAACTAGCGGGAGGGTAACAGATACGCAGTATTTT.

V and J are TRBV7-9 and TRBJ1-2; tentatively, D is TRBD1 (6 bases). Trimming removed 0 bases from V and 10 bases from J, with 12 bases in between. This CDR3 has 13 amino acids. Per the germline V gene, CDR1 is SEHNR and CDR2 is FQNEAQ (reference sequence). CDR3 sequence (DNA): TGTGCCAGCAGCTTAGCCGGACAGCAGCACTACACCTTC. This translates into CASSLAGQQHYTF.

V usage is TRBV2 and J usage is TRBJ2-4; 7 bases match TRBD1. There are 15 residues in the CDR3. The V and J ends lost 8 bases and 1 base, in that order; junction bases with no gene match: 8. CDR1 is SNHLY, CDR2 FYNNEI, per germline. CDR3 amino acids: CASSGEGAAKNIQYF. In DNA form, the CDR3 reads TGTGCCAGCTCCGGTGAGGGGGCTGCCAAAAACATTCAGTACTTC. The full variable domain, rest sourced from reference TRBV2 and TRBJ2-4, is EPEVTQTPSHQVTQMGQEVILRCVPISNHLYFYWYRQILGQKVEFLVSFYNNEISEKSEIFDDQFSVERPDGSNFTLKIRSTKLEDSAMYFCASSGEGAAKNIQYFGAGTRLSVL.

The chain links TRBV6-5 to TRBJ2-7, with 11 bases fitting TRBD1. This CDR3 is built from 15 residues. CDR1 and CDR2 (germline): MNHEY, SVGAGI. The ends lost 4 bases at V and 6 bases at J; junction bases unmatched: 8. This CDR3 is CASSSTGTGGIEQYF. CDR3 DNA: TGTGCCAGCAGTTCAACCGGGACAGGGGGAATCGAGCAGTACTTC.

The chain joins TRBV12-5 to TRBJ2-7; D is undetermined. In germline, CDR1 is LGHNT, CDR2 FRNRAP. V was shortened by 5 bases and J by 0 bases, with 11 bases between the two germline ends. The CDR3 totals 14 residues. The CDR3 DNA reads TGTGCTAGTGGTAAAAGCCCCGTCTCCTACGAGCAGTACTTC. Translating it yields CASGKSPVSYEQYF.

The rearrangement joins TRBV27 to TRBJ1-5; 10 positions agree with TRBD1. With 5 bases clipped from V and 7 bases from J, the junction kept 8 bases outside the gene matches. CDR1 and CDR2 (germline): MNHEY, SMNVEV (reference sequence). The CDR3 totals 15 residues. The CDR3 nucleotides read TGTGCCAGCAGTCCCCGGACAGGGGGGGACCAGCCCCAGCATTTT. As protein: CASSPRTGGDQPQHF.

The gene calls are TRBV25-1 and TRBJ2-7; D not certain. Trimming left V 4 bases short and J 3 bases short, with 4 bases between. Per the germline V gene, CDR1 is MGHDK and CDR2 is SYGVNS. The CDR3 has 11 residues. The CDR3 region is CASSALYEQYF. The CDR3 bases are TGTGCCAGCAGTGCCCTCTACGAGCAGTACTTC.

For the CDR3, the DNA is TGTGCCAGCAGCGTAGGGACAGGGAACACCATATATTTT. Translated: CASSVGTGNTIYF. The chain carries TRBV9 and TRBJ1-3, with 8 bases matching TRBD1. Losses at the gene ends were 0 bases for V and 7 bases for J; bases not matched to a gene: 0. The CDR3 is 13 amino acids. In germline, CDR1 is SGDLS, CDR2 YYNGEE.

The CDR3 protein is CASSLRGDQPQHF. CDR3 sequence (DNA): TGTGCCAGCAGTCTCCGGGGGGATCAGCCCCAGCATTTT. The gene calls are TRBV6-6 and TRBJ1-5, with D possibly being TRBD1 (5 bases). CDR3 length: 13 residues. CDR1 is MNHNY and CDR2 is SVGAGI in the germline V gene (reference sequence). Trimming took 5 bases from V and 5 from J, leaving 10 bases between them.

The J gene is TRBJ2-7, the V gene TRBV4-2; 8 nucleotides line up with TRBD1. The germline gives CDR1 LGHNA, CDR2 YNFKEQ. The CDR3 runs to 15 residues. V lost 1 base to trimming and J lost 4 bases; unmatched junction nucleotides: 6. CDR3 in DNA: TGTGCCAGCAGCCAAGCCTCCGGGACAGGTTACGAGCAGTACTTC. Translating gives CASSQASGTGYEQYF.

The chain carries TRBV27 and TRBJ2-4; 8 bases fit TRBD2. Germline CDR1 is MNHEY and CDR2 is SMNVEV (reference sequence). After removal of 5 bases from V and 0 bases from J, the junction contained 15 bases not matched to a gene. CDR3 length: 19 residues. The CDR3: CASSPIPSLLAEAKNIQYF. The CDR3 DNA sequence: TGTGCCAGCAGTCCGATACCAAGTTTACTAGCGGAAGCCAAAAACATTCAGTACTTC.

The sample holds one count of this clone. A junction boundary mismatches the germline segment, possibly from a read error. This chain uses TRBV7-9 with TRBJ2-2, with 11 positions matching TRBD1. CDR1 SEHNR and CDR2 FQNEAQ come from the germline V gene (reference sequence). The CDR3 is 16 residues long. This chain's CDR3 is CSSSRTGGSNTGELFF. CDR3 coding DNA: TGTTCCAGCAGTCGGACAGGGGGCTCGAACACCGGGGAGCTGTTTTTT.

V usage is TRBV10-2 and J usage is TRBJ2-3, with TRBD2 as a possible D gene (6 bases). The V end lost 5 bases, the J end lost 3 bases, and 12 bases lay between the germline ends. The length of the CDR3 is 14 residues. Germline V gives CDR1 WSHSY, CDR2 SAAADI. The DNA of the CDR3 is TGCGCCAGCAGTAGCGGGTCTAGAACAGATACGCAGTATTTT. Translating gives CASSSGSRTDTQYF.

This chain links TRBV12-2 with TRBJ2-1; the D segment call TRBD1 is taken from the table without a DNA check. TRBV12-2 is recorded as a pseudogene. This CDR3 is built from 20 residues. The CDR3 sequence is CASRLAEGRGQGLAYNEQFF. The CDR3 nucleotides read TGTGCAAGTCGCTTAGCGGAAGGTCGTGGACAGGGCTTAGCCTACAATGAGCAGTTCTTC.

This chain uses TRBV29-1 with TRBJ2-3; D is unclear. The V end lost 3 bases, the J end lost 7 bases, and 8 bases lay between the germline ends. CDR1 SQVTM and CDR2 ANQGSEA come from the germline V gene. This CDR3 has 11 residues. The CDR3 loop is CSVDVRYTQYF. In nucleotides, the CDR3 is TGCAGCGTTGATGTGCGGTATACGCAGTATTTT.

Details on this clone: One end of the junction does not line up with germline, which may come from a read error. V usage is TRBV7-9 and J usage is TRBJ2-7; TRBD1 matches at 9 bases. Germline lookup yields CDR1 SEHNR and CDR2 FQNEAQ (reference sequence). There are 14 residues in the CDR3. DNA of the CDR3: TGTTCCAGCAGCCTGGGACAGGGTACCGACAAGCAGTACTTC. Translating it yields CSSSLGQGTDKQYF.

This clone was seen only a few times. V gene TRBV9 combines with J gene TRBJ2-7; TRBD2 agrees at 7 bases. Germline V gene sequence: CDR1 SGDLS, CDR2 YYNGEE. The CDR3 has 15 amino acids. Losses at the gene ends were 5 bases for V and 2 bases for J; bases not matched to a gene: 10. The CDR3 sequence is CASSGDAGDPYEQYF. The CDR3 DNA reads as TGTGCCAGCAGTGGAGATGCGGGGGACCCCTACGAGCAGTACTTC.

The chain recombines TRBV19 with TRBJ1-4; D not certain. The CDR3 contains 15 residues. Deletions cut 6 bases from V and 1 base from J, with 12 bases between. Per the germline V gene, CDR1 is LNHDA and CDR2 is SQIVND (reference sequence). The CDR3 reads CASRAWFGTNEKLFF. CDR3 nucleotide sequence: TGTGCCAGTAGAGCCTGGTTTGGAACTAATGAAAAACTGTTTTTT.

The J gene is TRBJ2-1, the V gene TRBV9; D is possibly TRBD1 (5 bases). Deletions cut 0 bases from V and 1 base from J, with 8 bases between. Per the germline V gene, CDR1 is SGDLS and CDR2 is YYNGEE. This CDR3 is built from 15 residues. In DNA, the CDR3 is TGTGCCAGCAGCGTAGTAGGGGCATCCTACAATGAGCAGTTCTTC. Amino acids: CASSVVGASYNEQFF.

V is TRBV4-2 and J is TRBJ1-2, with a possible D match to TRBD1 (6 bases). This CDR3 has 15 amino acids. Germline CDR1 reads LGHNA; CDR2 reads YNFKEQ. The V end was cut by 3 bases, the J end by 3 bases, with 14 bases between. The DNA for the CDR3 is TGTGCCAGCAGCCAGGTTTCACAGGGCGACTATGGCTACACCTTC. This gives the protein CASSQVSQGDYGYTF.

The V gene is TRBV5-1, the J gene TRBJ2-7; 14 bases are a match to TRBD2. The V gene's germline CDR1 is SGHRS and CDR2 YFSETQ. With 2 bases clipped from V and 8 bases from J, the junction kept 21 bases outside the gene matches. The length of the CDR3 is 20 residues. The CDR3: CASSFDPGLGTSGRSGQQYF. The DNA of the CDR3 is TGCGCCAGCAGCTTCGACCCGGGACTGGGGACTAGCGGGAGATCCGGACAGCAGTACTTC.

This clone has a single count. This chain joins TRBV19 and TRBJ1-1; D remains unclear. Germline V CDR1 and CDR2: LNHDA, SQIVND (reference sequence). Trimming removed 5 bases from V and 0 bases from J, with 10 bases in between. The CDR3 loop spans 14 amino acids. The CDR3 region is CASSASLMNTEAFF. For the CDR3, the DNA is TGTGCCAGTAGTGCGTCCCTCATGAACACTGAAGCTTTCTTT.

The chain recombines TRBV5-1 with TRBJ2-1; 8 nucleotides match TRBD2. There are 15 residues in the CDR3. Germline V gives CDR1 SGHRS, CDR2 YFSETQ. Trimming took 6 bases from V and 6 from J; bases not matched to a gene: 11. Written as DNA, the CDR3 is TGCGCCAGCAAAATAGCGGGGCCGGAGATCAATGAGCAGTTCTTC. Translation: CASKIAGPEINEQFF.

This sequence joins TRBV6-1 and TRBJ1-1; TRBD1 agrees at 10 bases. CDR1 and CDR2 (germline): MNHNS, SASEGT. After removal of 7 bases from V and 5 bases from J, the junction contained 10 bases not matched to a gene. The CDR3 is made up of 15 amino acids. The DNA of the CDR3 is TGTGCCAGCACCTCGGTTGGGACAGGGGTGACTGAAGCTTTCTTT. Its protein product is CASTSVGTGVTEAFF.

The V and J genes are TRBV19 and TRBJ1-2; D is uncertain. V shed 3 bases and J shed 6 bases, with 11 bases lying between them. The CDR3 is 13 residues long. Germline V lookup: CDR1 LNHDA, CDR2 SQIVND (reference sequence). Here the CDR3 reads CASSMEGLDGYTF. In DNA, the CDR3 is TGTGCCAGTAGTATGGAGGGTTTGGATGGCTACACCTTC.

V usage is TRBV5-1 and J usage is TRBJ2-3; the match to TRBD2 covers 11 bases. The germline CDR1 and CDR2 sequences are SGHRS and YFSETQ. CDR3 length: 18 residues. With 7 bases clipped from V and 0 bases from J, the junction kept 13 bases outside the gene matches. The CDR3 sequence: CASSLTSGGAPSTDTQYF. The CDR3 DNA is TGCGCCAGCTCCCTTACTAGCGGGGGAGCGCCTAGCACAGATACGCAGTATTTT.

The chain uses TRBV19 and TRBJ1-1, with D uncertain. The V gene's germline CDR1 is LNHDA and CDR2 SQIVND (reference sequence). The CDR3 is 12 amino acids. Between the trimmed V and J ends, which lost 3 bases and 4 bases, there was a span of 6 bases. Here the CDR3 reads CASSIWSTEAFF. In DNA form, the CDR3 reads TGTGCCAGTAGTATCTGGAGCACTGAAGCTTTCTTT.

The chain links TRBV5-6 to TRBJ2-7, with D perhaps TRBD2 (6 bases). This CDR3 spans 18 amino acids. Deletions cut 0 bases from V and 3 bases from J, with 22 bases between. Germline assignment: CDR1 SGHDT and CDR2 YYEEEE. In DNA, the CDR3 is TGTGCCAGCAGCTTGGTAGCTGGGGGGACTTATCGGCGCTACGAGCAGTACTTC. Encoded protein: CASSLVAGGTYRRYEQYF.

As to this clone: Within the sample, other DNA sequences also encode this same CDR3. This chain uses TRBV5-4 with TRBJ2-5; 8 bases are a match to TRBD1. The CDR3 is 15 amino acids. V dropped 4 bases and J dropped 2; count of bases not matched to a gene: 7. CDR1 and CDR2 from the germline V gene are SGHNT and YYREEE (reference sequence). The CDR3 DNA is TGTGCCAGCAGCCGGACAGGGCCCTTTCAAGAGACCCAGTACTTC. This gives the protein CASSRTGPFQETQYF.

CDR3 amino acids: CAISEGQTSGRIDTQYF. Here the CDR3 DNA reads TGTGCCATCAGTGAGGGGCAAACTAGCGGGAGAATAGATACGCAGTATTTT. The gene calls are TRBV10-3 and TRBJ2-3, with 11 bases fitting TRBD2. The CDR3 runs 17 residues. Trimming cost V 2 bases and J 5 bases; bases outside gene matches: 9. Per the germline V gene, CDR1 is ENHRY and CDR2 is SYGVKD.

This clone was observed a handful of times. This chain uses TRBV7-3 with TRBJ1-1, with D uncertain. V lost 2 bases and J lost 3, with 10 bases in between. Germline loops: CDR1 SGHTA, CDR2 FQGTGA. This CDR3 has 14 amino acids. The CDR3 spells CASSLGGQDTEAFF. CDR3 nucleotides: TGTGCCAGCAGCTTAGGAGGGCAGGACACTGAAGCTTTCTTT.

V gene TRBV6-5 combines with J gene TRBJ1-4; D not resolved. CDR1 and CDR2 from the germline V gene are MNHEY and SVGAGI. The V gene lost 0 bases and the J gene lost 8 bases, with 13 bases spanning the gap. There are 15 residues in the CDR3. The CDR3 sequence: CASSYSYTFLEKLFF. CDR3 nucleotide sequence: TGTGCCAGCAGTTACTCCTATACTTTCTTAGAAAAACTGTTTTTT.